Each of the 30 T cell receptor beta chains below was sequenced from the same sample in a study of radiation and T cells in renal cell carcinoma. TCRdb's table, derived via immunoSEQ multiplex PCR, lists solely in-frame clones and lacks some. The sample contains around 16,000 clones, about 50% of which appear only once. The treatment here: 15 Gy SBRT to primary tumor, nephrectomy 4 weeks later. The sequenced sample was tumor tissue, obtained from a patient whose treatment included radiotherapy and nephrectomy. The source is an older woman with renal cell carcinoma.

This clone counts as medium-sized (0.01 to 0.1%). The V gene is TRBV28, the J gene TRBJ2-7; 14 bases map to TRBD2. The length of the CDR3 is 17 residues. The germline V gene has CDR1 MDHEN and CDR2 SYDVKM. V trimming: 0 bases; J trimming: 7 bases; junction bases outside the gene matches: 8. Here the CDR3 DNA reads TGTGCCAGCAGTTTATGGACTAGCGGGAGGGCAATGGAGGAGCAGTACTTC. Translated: CASSLWTSGRAMEEQYF. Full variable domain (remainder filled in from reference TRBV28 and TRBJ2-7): DVKVTQSSRYLVKRTGEKVFLECVQDMDHENMFWYRQDPGLGLRLIYFSYDVKMKEKGDIPEGYSVSREKKERFSLILESASTNQTSMYLCASSLWTSGRAMEEQYFGPGTRLTVT.

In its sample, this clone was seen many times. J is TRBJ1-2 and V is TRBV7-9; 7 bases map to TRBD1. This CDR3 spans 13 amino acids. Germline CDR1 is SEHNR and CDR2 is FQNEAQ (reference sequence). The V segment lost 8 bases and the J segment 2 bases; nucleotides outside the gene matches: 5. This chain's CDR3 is CASRQGGNYGYTF. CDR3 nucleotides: TGTGCCAGCCGGCAGGGGGGCAACTATGGCTACACCTTC.

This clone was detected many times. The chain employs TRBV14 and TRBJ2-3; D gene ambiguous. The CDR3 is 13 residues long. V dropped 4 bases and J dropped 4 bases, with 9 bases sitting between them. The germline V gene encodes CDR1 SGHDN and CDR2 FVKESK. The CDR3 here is CASSPGGSDTQYF. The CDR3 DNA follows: TGTGCCAGCAGCCCCGGTGGCTCAGATACGCAGTATTTT.

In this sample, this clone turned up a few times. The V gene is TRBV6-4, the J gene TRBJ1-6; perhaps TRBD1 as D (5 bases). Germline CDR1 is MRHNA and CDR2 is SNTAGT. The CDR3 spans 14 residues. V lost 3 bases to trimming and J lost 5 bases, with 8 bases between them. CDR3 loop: CASSERGHNSPLHF. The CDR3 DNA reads TGTGCCAGCAGTGAGAGGGGCCATAATTCACCCCTCCACTTT.

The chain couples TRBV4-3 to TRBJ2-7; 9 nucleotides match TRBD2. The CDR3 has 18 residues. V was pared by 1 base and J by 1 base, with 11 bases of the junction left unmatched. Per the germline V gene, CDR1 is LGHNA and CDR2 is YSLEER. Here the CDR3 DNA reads TGCGCCAGCAGCCAAGGGGTGGCTAGCGGGAAATTGTCCTACGAGCAGTACTTC. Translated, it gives CASSQGVASGKLSYEQYF.

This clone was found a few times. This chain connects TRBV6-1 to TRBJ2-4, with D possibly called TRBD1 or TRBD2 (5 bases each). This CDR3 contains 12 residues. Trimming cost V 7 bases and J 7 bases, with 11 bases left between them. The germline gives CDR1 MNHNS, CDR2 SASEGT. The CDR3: CASIGGVNIQYF. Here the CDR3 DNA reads TGTGCCAGCATTGGGGGTGTGAACATTCAGTACTTC.

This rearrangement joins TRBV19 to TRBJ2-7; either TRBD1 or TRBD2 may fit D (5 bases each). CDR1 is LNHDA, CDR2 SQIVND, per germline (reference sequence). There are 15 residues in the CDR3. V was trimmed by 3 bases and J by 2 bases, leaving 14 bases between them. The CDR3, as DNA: TGTGCCAGTAGTATGGGGGTCGGGTACCCCTACGAGCAGTACTTC. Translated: CASSMGVGYPYEQYF.

The CDR3 sequence: CASIDRFETQYF. The CDR3 DNA reads TGTGCCAGTATAGACAGGTTCGAGACCCAGTACTTC. This sequence joins TRBV18 and TRBJ2-5, with D perhaps TRBD1 (6 bases). Trimming stripped 9 bases from V and 5 bases from J, with 13 bases between. This CDR3 is 12 amino acids long. Per the germline V gene, CDR1 is KGHSH and CDR2 is LQKENI.

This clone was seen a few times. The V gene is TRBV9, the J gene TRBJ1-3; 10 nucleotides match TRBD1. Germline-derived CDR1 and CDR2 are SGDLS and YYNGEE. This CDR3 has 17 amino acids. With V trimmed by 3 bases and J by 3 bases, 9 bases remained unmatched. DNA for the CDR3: TGTGCCAGCAGCGCTCCGGGACAGGGGATGGGTGGAAACACCATATATTTT. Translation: CASSAPGQGMGGNTIYF.

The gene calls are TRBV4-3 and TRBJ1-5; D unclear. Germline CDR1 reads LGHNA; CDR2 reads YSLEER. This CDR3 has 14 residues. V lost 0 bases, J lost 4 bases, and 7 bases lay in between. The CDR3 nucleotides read TGCGCCAGCAGCCAAGATATGGGAAATCAGCCCCAGCATTTT. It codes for CASSQDMGNQPQHF.

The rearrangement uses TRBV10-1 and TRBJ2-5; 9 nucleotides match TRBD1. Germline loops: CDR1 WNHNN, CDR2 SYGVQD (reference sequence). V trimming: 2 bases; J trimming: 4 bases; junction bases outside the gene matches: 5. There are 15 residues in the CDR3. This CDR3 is CASSEGTGYGETQYF. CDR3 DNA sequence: TGCGCCAGCAGTGAGGGGACAGGGTACGGAGAGACCCAGTACTTC.

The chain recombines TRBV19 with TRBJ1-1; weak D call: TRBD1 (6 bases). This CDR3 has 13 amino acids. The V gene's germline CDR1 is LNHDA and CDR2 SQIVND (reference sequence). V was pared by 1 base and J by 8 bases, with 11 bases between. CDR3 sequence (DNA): TGTGCCAGTAGTATAGGTGGGGGCTCCGAAGCTTTCTTT. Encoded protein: CASSIGGGSEAFF.

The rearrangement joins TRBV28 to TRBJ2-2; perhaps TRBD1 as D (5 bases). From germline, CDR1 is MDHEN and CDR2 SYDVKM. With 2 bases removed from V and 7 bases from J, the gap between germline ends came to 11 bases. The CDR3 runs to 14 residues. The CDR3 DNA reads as TGTGCCAGCAGTTTAAGACAGTCAGACGGGGAGCTGTTTTTT. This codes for CASSLRQSDGELFF.

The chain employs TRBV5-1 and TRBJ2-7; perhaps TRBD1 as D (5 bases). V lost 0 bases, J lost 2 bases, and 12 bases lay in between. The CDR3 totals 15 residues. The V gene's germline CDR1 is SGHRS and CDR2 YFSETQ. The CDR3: CASSLGTQTAYEQYF. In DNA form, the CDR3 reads TGCGCCAGCAGCTTGGGGACACAAACAGCCTACGAGCAGTACTTC.

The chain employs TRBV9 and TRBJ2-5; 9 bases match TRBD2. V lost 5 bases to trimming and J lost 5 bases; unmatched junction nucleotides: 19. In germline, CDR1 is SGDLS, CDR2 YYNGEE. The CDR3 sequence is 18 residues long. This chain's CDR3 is CASSPGASGTSLGETQYF. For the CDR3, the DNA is TGTGCCAGCAGTCCCGGGGCTAGCGGGACCAGTTTAGGGGAGACCCAGTACTTC.

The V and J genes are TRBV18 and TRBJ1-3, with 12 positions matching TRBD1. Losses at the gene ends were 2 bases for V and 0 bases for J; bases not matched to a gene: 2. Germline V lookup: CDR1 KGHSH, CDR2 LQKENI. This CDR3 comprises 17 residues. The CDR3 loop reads CASSPGTGGLSGNTIYF. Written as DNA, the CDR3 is TGTGCCAGCTCACCAGGGACAGGGGGCCTCTCTGGAAACACCATATATTTT.

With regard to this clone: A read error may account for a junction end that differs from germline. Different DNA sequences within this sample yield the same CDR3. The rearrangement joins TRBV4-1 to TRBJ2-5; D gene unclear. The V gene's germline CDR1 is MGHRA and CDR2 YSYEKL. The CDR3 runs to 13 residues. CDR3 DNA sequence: TGTGCCAGCAGCCAAGTTGTCCAAGAGACCCAGTACTTC. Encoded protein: CASSQVVQETQYF.

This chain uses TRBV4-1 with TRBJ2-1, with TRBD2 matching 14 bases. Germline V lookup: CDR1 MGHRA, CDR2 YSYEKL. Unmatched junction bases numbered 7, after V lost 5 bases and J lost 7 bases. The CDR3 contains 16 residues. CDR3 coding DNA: TGCGCCAGCAGCAACTCCGGGACTAGCGGGAGAAATGAGCAGTTCTTC. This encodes CASSNSGTSGRNEQFF.

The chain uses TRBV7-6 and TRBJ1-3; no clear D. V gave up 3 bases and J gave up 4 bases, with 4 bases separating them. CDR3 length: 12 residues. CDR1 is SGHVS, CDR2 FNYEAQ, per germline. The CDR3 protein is CASSFGGNTIYF. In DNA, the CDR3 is TGTGCCAGCAGCTTCGGGGGAAACACCATATATTTT.

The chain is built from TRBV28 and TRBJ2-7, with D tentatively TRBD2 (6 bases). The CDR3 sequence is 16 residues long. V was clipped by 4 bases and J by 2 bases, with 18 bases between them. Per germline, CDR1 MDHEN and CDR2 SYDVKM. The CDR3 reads CASSSREARPAYEQYF. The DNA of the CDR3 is TGTGCCAGCAGTTCCAGGGAGGCCCGTCCGGCCTACGAGCAGTACTTC.

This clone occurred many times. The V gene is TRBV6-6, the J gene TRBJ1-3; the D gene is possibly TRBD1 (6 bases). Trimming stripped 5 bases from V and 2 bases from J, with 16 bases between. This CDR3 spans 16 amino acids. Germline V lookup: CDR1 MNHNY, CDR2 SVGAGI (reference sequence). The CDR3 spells CASSHPQGGAGNTIYF. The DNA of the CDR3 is TGTGCCAGCAGTCACCCACAGGGAGGAGCTGGAAACACCATATATTTT.

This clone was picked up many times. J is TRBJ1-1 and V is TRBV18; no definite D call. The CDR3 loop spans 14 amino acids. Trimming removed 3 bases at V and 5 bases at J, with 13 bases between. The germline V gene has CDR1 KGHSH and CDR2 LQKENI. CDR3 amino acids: CASSPTRVETEAFF. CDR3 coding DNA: TGTGCCAGCTCACCCACGCGGGTAGAGACTGAAGCTTTCTTT.

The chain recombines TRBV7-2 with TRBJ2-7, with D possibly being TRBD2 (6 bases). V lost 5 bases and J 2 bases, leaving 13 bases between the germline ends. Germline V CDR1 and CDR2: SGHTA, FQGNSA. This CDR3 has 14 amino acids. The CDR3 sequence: CASSDFGGPYEQYF. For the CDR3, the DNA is TGTGCCAGCAGCGACTTCGGGGGTCCCTACGAGCAGTACTTC.

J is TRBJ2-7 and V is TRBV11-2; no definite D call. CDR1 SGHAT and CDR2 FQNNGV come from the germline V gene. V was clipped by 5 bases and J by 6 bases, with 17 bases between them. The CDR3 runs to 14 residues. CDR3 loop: CASSRTFSLIEQYF. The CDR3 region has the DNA TGTGCCAGCAGCCGGACCTTCTCGTTAATCGAGCAGTACTTC.

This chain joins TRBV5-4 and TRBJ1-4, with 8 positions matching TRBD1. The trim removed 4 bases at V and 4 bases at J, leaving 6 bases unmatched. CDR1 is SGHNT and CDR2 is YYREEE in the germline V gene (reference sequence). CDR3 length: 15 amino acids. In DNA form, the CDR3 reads TGTGCCAGCAGCCCGACAGGGGCGAATAATGAAAAACTGTTTTTT. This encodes CASSPTGANNEKLFF.

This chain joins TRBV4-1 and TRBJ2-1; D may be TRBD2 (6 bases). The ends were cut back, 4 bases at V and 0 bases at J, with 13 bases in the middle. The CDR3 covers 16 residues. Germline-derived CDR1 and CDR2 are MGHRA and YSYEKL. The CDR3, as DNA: TGCGCCAGCAGCCTGGCCGGGACTCCCTCCTACAATGAGCAGTTCTTC. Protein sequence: CASSLAGTPSYNEQFF.

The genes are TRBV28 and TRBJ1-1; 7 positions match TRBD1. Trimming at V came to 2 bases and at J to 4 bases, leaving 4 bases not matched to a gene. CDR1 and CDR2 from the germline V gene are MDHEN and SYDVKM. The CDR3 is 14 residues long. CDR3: CASSLRTGRTEAFF. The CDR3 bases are TGTGCCAGCAGTTTACGGACAGGCCGCACTGAAGCTTTCTTT.

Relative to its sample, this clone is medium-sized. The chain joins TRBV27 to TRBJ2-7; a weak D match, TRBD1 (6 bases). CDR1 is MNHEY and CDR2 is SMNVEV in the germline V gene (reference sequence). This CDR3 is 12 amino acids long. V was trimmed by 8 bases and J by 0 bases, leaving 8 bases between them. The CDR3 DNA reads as TGTGCCAGCCAGGACAGCTCCTACGAGCAGTACTTC. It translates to CASQDSSYEQYF.

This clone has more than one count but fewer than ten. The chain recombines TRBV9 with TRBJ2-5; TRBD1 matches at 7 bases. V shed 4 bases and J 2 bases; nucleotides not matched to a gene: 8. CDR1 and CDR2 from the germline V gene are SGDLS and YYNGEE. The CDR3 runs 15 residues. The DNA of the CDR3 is TGTGCCAGCAGCCAGCACAGGGGCCCGCAAGAGACCCAGTACTTC. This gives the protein CASSQHRGPQETQYF.

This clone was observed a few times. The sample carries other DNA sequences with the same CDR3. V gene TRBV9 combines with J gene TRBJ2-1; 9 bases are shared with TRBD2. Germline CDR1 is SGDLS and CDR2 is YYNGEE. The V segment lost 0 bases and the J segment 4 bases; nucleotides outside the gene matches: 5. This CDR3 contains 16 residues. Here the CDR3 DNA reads TGTGCCAGCAGCGTAGGGATAGCGGGAGAATACAATGAGCAGTTCTTC. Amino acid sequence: CASSVGIAGEYNEQFF.